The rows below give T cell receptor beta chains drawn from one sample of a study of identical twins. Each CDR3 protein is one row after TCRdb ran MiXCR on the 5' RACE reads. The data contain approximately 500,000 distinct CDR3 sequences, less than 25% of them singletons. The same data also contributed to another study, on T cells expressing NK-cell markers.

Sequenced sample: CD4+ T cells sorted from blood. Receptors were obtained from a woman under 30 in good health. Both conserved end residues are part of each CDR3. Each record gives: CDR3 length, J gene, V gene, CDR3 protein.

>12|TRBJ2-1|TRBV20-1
CSADNRNNEQFF
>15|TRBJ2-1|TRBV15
CATSTVGGGYNEQFF
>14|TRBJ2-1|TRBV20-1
CSASSQGLYNEQFF
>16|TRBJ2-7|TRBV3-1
CASSQVGGTGSYEQYF
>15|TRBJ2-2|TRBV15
CATSSRLAATGELFF
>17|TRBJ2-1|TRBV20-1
CSARRSGKGGSYNEQFF
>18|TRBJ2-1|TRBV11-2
CASSLDRWASGSRDEQFF
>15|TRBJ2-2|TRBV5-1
CASSYLKGGAGELFF
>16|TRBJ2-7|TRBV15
CATSRDVTSGKYEQYF
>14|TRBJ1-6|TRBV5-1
CASKGTASDSPLHF
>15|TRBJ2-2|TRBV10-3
CAISESQVNTGELFF
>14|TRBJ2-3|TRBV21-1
CASSPRQNTDTQYF
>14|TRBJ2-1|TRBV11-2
CASSRQGRYNEQFF
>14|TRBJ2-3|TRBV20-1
CSARAGGPKDTQYF
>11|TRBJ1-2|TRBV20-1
CSPWGNYGYTF
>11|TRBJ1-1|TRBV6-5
CASSYSGEAFF
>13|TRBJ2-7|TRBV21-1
CASIGTWRYEQYF
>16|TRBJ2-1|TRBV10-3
CAISESGTSGTNEQFF
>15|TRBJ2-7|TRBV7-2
CASSPSSGTTYEQYF
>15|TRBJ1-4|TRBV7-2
CASSPGSTTNEKLFF